Ten or more counts support the clone carrying this T cell receptor (beta chain). No antigen is known for it. It was RNA transcripts that yielded the amplified TCR beta CDR3 regions. The primer set for the first-round RT-PCR of the TCR CDR3 was HTBI. TCRdb reprocessed the multiplex PCR reads with MiXCR, giving one entry per CDR3 protein. The table lists 500,000 to 600,000 distinct CDR3 sequences, just under 20% of them singletons. The sample originates from a study of T cells in Graves' hyperthyroidism and ophthalmopathy. Study-level findings and limits: Most thyroid-expanded clonotypes above 0.001 were also found in blood.

CDR3 length equals 13 residues. Germline CDR1 MNHEY, CDR2 SMNVEV (reference sequence). Deletions cut 4 bases from V and 3 bases from J, with 9 bases between. The sequenced sample was blood. J is TRBJ1-2 and V is TRBV27; TRBD1 might be the D (6 bases). The source of this sequence is a man aged 35 to 55 with Graves' ophthalmopathy. DNA for the CDR3: TGTGCCAGCAGTTGGACAGCCGACTATGGCTACACCTTC. Protein sequence: CASSWTADYGYTF.